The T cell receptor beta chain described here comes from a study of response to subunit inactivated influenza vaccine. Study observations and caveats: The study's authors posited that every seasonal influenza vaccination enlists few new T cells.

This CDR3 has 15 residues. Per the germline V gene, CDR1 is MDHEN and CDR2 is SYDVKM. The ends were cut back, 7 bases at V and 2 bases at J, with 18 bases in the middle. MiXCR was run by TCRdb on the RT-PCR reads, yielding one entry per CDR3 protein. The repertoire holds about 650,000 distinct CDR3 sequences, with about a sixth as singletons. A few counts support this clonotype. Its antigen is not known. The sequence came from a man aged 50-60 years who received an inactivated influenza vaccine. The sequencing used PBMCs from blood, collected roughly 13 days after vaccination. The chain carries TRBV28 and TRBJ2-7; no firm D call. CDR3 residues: CASIPSGRTAYEQYF. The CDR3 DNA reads TGTGCCAGCATCCCATCTGGCCGGACGGCCTACGAGCAGTACTTC.